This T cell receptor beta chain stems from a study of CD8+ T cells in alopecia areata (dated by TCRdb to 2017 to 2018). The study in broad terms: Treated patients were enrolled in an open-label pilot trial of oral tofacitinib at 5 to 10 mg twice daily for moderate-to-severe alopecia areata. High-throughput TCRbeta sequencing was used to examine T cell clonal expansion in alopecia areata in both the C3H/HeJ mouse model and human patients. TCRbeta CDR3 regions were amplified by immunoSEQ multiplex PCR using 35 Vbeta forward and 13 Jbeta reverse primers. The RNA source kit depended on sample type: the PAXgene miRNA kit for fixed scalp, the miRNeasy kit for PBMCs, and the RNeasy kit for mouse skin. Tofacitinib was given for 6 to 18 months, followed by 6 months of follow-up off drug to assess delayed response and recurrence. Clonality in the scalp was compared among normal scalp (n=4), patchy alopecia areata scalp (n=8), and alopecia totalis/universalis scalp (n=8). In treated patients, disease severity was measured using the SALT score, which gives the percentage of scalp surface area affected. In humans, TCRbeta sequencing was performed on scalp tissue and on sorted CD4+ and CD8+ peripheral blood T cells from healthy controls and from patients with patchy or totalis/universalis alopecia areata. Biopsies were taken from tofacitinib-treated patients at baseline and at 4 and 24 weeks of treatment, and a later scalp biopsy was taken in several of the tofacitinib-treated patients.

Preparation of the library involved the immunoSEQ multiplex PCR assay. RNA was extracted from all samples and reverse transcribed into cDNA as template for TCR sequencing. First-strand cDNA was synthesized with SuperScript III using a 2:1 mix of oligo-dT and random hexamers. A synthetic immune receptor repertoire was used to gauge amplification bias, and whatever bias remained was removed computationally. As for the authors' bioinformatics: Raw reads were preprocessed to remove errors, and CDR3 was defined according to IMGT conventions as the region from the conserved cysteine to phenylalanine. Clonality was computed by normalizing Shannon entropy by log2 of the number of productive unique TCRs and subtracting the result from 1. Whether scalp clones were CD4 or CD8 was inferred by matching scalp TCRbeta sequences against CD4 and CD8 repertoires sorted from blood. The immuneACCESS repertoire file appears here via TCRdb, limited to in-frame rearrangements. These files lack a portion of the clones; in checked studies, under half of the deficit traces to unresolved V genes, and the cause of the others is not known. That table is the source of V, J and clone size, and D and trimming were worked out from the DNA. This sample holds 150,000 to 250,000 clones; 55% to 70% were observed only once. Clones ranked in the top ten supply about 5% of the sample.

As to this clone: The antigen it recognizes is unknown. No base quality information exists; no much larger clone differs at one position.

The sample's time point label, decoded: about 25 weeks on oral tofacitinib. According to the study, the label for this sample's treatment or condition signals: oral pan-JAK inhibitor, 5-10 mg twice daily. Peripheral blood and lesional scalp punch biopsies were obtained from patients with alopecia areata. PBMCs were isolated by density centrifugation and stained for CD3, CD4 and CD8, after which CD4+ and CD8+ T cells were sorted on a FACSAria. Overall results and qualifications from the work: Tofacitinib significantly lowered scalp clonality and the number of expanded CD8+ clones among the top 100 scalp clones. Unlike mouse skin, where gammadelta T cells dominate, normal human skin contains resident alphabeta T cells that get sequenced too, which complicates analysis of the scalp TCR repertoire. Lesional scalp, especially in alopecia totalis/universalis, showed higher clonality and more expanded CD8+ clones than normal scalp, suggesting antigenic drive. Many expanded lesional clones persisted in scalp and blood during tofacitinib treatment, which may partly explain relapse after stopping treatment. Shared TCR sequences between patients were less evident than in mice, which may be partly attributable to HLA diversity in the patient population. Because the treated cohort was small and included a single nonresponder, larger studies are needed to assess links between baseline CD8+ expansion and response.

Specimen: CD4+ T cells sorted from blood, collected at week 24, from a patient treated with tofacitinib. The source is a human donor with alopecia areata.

The CDR3 reads as follows: CAWSNRDDEAFF. The DNA reads as follows: TGTGCCTGGAGTAACCGGGACGATGAAGCTTTCTTT. The V and J genes are TRBV30 and TRBJ1-1; 5 matching bases give a weak D call of TRBD1. V is cut by 2 bases and J by 7 bases, and the space between the germline ends is 11 bases. Per the germline V gene (reference sequence), GTSNPN is the CDR1 and SVGIG is the CDR2. Spanning cysteine to phenylalanine, the CDR3 consists of 12 amino acids. The entry retains the CDR3 DNA only, 36 bases that are in frame from base 1.